The rows below give T cell receptor beta chains drawn from one sample of a study of STAT3 mutations in large granular lymphocyte leukemia. Method: immunoSEQ multiplex PCR; TCRdb's copy keeps in-frame clones and lacks some. The table includes tens of thousands of clones, about 94% detected once. What was sequenced was peripheral blood mononuclear cells. The origin of the receptors is a man aged 40-55 years with T-cell large granular lymphocyte leukemia. Some clones in this sample may be carry-over from other donors' samples. The CDR3 runs from the conserved cysteine through the conserved F or W. A D gene is named only where the DNA matches it firmly.

j_gene: TRBJ2-7; v_gene: TRBV7-9; d_gene: NA; CDR3aa: CASSQDGPSYEQYF
j_gene: TRBJ1-1; v_gene: TRBV28; d_gene: NA; CDR3aa: CASNPGGSNTEAFF
j_gene: TRBJ1-2; v_gene: TRBV29-1; d_gene: NA; CDR3aa: CSVGFGDYGYTF
j_gene: TRBJ2-7; v_gene: TRBV7-9; d_gene: NA; CDR3aa: CASSSDFGGDEQYF
j_gene: TRBJ1-3; v_gene: TRBV30; d_gene: NA; CDR3aa: CAWSVQVYGNTIYF
j_gene: TRBJ2-3; v_gene: TRBV5-1; d_gene: NA; CDR3aa: CASTPGRTDTQYF
j_gene: TRBJ2-3; v_gene: TRBV9; d_gene: NA; CDR3aa: CASSVDGRDTQYF
j_gene: TRBJ2-7; v_gene: TRBV7-9; d_gene: NA; CDR3aa: CASSLTRDEQYF
j_gene: TRBJ1-3; v_gene: TRBV9; d_gene: NA; CDR3aa: CASSETGTGGNTIYF
j_gene: TRBJ1-2; v_gene: TRBV25-1; d_gene: NA; CDR3aa: CASSTLNYGYTF
j_gene: TRBJ2-7; v_gene: TRBV28; d_gene: TRBD1; CDR3aa: CASMGTSDRDPYEQYF
j_gene: TRBJ1-3; v_gene: TRBV27; d_gene: TRBD1; CDR3aa: CASRQGAPGNTIYF
j_gene: TRBJ1-3; v_gene: TRBV7-9; d_gene: NA; CDR3aa: CASSSQRNTIYF
j_gene: TRBJ1-6; v_gene: TRBV4-3; d_gene: NA; CDR3aa: CASSQEQNLNSPLHF
j_gene: TRBJ1-5; v_gene: TRBV4-3; d_gene: NA; CDR3aa: CASSQDVNSNQPQHF
j_gene: TRBJ1-2; v_gene: TRBV5-4; d_gene: NA; CDR3aa: CASSPGAGEVYGRYTF
j_gene: TRBJ2-5; v_gene: TRBV12-5; d_gene: TRBD1; CDR3aa: CASGPGTAQETQYF
j_gene: TRBJ2-7; v_gene: TRBV6-5; d_gene: NA; CDR3aa: CASSTPGAQTYEQYF
j_gene: TRBJ2-7; v_gene: TRBV2; d_gene: TRBD2; CDR3aa: CASSAHGGRYEQYF
j_gene: TRBJ2-5; v_gene: TRBV5-1; d_gene: TRBD1; CDR3aa: CASSLGDRVGETQYF
j_gene: TRBJ1-4; v_gene: TRBV18; d_gene: NA; CDR3aa: CASSASRAANEKLFF
j_gene: TRBJ2-1; v_gene: TRBV7-8; d_gene: TRBD2; CDR3aa: CASSPGLAGMYNEQFF
j_gene: TRBJ1-1; v_gene: TRBV5-1; d_gene: NA; CDR3aa: CASSLRGGVNTEAFF
j_gene: TRBJ2-2; v_gene: TRBV5-1; d_gene: NA; CDR3aa: CASSLEGLYGELFF
j_gene: TRBJ1-5; v_gene: TRBV10-3; d_gene: NA; CDR3aa: CAISESYSNQPQHF
j_gene: TRBJ1-1; v_gene: TRBV10-3; d_gene: NA; CDR3aa: CAILAGPNTEAFF
j_gene: TRBJ2-5; v_gene: TRBV6-5; d_gene: TRBD1; CDR3aa: CASSAVGTAQETQYF
j_gene: TRBJ2-1; v_gene: TRBV7-2; d_gene: NA; CDR3aa: CASSLGYRGNEQFF
j_gene: TRBJ2-1; v_gene: TRBV6-1; d_gene: TRBD1; CDR3aa: CASTRTGGYNEQFF